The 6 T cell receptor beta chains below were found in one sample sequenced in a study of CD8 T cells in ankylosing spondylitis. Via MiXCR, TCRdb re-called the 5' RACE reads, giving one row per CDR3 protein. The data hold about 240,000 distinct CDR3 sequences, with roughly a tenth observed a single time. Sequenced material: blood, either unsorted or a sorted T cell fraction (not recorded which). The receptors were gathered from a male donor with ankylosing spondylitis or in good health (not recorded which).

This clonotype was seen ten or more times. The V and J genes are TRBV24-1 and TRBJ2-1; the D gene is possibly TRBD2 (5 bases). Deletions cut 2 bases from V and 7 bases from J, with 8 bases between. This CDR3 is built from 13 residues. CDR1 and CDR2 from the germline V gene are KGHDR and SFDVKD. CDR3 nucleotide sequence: TGTGCCACCAGTGATTGGTCGGGGAATGAGCAGTTCTTC. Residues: CATSDWSGNEQFF.

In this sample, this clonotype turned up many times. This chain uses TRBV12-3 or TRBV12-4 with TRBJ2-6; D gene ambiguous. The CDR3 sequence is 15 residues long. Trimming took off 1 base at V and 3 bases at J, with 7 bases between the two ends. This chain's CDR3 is CASSLEGYGANVLTF. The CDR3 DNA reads TGTGCCAGCAGTTTAGAGGGTTATGGGGCCAACGTCCTGACTTTC.

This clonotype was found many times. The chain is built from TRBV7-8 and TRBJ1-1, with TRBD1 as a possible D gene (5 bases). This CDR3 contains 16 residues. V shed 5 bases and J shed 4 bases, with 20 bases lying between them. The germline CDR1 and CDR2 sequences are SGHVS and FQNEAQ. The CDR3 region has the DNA TGTGCCAGCAGCATTCGGGGCCGACCAGGTTTCACTGAAGCTTTCTTT. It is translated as CASSIRGRPGFTEAFF.

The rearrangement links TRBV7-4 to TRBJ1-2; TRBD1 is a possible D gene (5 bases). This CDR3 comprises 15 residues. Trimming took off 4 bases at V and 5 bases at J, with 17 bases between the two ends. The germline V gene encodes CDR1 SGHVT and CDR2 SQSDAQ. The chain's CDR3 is CASSSFRGYGYGYTF. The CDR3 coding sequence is TGTGCCAGCAGCTCCTTTCGGGGGTATGGATATGGCTACACCTTC.

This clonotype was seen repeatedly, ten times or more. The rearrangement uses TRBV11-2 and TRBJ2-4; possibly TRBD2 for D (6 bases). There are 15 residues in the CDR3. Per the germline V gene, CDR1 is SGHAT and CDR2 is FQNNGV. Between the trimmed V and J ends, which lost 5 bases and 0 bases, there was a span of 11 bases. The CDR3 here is CASSPPGRAKNIQYF. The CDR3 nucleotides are TGTGCCAGCAGCCCCCCCGGGAGAGCCAAAAACATTCAGTACTTC.

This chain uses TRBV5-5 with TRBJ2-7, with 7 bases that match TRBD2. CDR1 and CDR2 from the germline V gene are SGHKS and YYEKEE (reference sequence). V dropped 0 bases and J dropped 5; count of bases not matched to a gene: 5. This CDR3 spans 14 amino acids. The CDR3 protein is CASSLVTSIDEQYF. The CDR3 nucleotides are TGTGCCAGCAGCTTGGTGACTAGCATCGACGAGCAGTACTTC.